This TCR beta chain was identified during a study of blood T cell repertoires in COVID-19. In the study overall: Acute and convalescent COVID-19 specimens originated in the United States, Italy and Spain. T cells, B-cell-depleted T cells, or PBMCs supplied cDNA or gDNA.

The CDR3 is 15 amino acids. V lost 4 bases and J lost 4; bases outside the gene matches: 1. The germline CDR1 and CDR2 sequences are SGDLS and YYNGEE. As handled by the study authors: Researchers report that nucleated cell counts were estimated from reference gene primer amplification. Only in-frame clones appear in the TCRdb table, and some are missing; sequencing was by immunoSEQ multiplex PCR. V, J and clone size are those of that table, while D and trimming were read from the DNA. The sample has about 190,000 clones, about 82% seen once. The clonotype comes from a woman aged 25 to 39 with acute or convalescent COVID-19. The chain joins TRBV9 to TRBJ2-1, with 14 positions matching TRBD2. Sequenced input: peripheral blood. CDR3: CASSRTSGGYNEQFF. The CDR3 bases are TGTGCCAGCAGCCGGACTAGCGGGGGGTACAATGAGCAGTTCTTC. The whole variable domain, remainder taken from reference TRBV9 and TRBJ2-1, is DSGVTQTPKHLITATGQRVTLRCSPRSGDLSVYWYQQSLDQGLQFLIQYYNGEERAKGNILERFSAQQFPDLHSELNLSSLELGDSALYFCASSRTSGGYNEQFFGPGTRLTVL.